This is a list of T cell receptor beta chains from one sample in a study of T cells expressing NK-cell markers. For each CDR3 protein, TCRdb gives one entry from its re-call of the 5' RACE reads, without DNA. The sample has about 260,000 distinct CDR3 sequences. Sequences were obtained from blood T cells: a sorted CD56 or NKG2C T cell subset, CD4+ or CD8+ T cells, or bulk PBMC T cells (not recorded which). The receptors shown here come from a man aged 18 to 29 in good health. CDR3s include the opening cysteine and the closing phenylalanine or tryptophan. Fields, in order: V gene, J gene, CDR3 protein.

>TRBV10-1|TRBJ2-1
CASSERDRNRNEQFF
>TRBV2|TRBJ2-1
CASSPFGASGSDEQFF
>TRBV20-1|TRBJ2-2
CSARQDGLTGELFF
>TRBV10-3|TRBJ2-5
CAISDNVREETQYF
>TRBV5-1|TRBJ2-2
CASRVLAGGDTGELFF
>TRBV20-1|TRBJ2-4
CSARDTGAPAAKNIQYF
>TRBV12-3/TRBV12-4|TRBJ1-1
CASSPDSHTEAFF
>TRBV7-7|TRBJ2-5
CASSLGSRTKQETQYF
>TRBV6-1|TRBJ2-7
CASSGPSYSYEQYF
>TRBV12-3/TRBV12-4|TRBJ2-1
CASSLGTSSEQFF
>TRBV18|TRBJ2-2
CASSKQPTGELFF
>TRBV7-8|TRBJ2-2
CASSPRRGRAVGELFF
>TRBV20-1|TRBJ1-4
CSARDAVRQGVEKLFF
>TRBV5-1|TRBJ2-4
CASSWGNRGTAKNIQYF
>TRBV12-3/TRBV12-4|TRBJ2-7
CASSLSRDYEQYF
>TRBV11-2|TRBJ1-2
CASSLPPTYTF
>TRBV15|TRBJ2-6
CATSREVTSVVGANVLTF
>TRBV6-5|TRBJ2-1
CASSSTRTNSNEQFF
>TRBV12-3/TRBV12-4|TRBJ1-5
CASSPTDRGPNQPQHF
>TRBV12-2|TRBJ1-1
CASRQPVPPEAFF
>TRBV5-1|TRBJ2-3
CASSREDPDTQYF
>TRBV18|TRBJ2-7
CASSPSTGRLYEQYF
>TRBV5-1|TRBJ2-2
CASNQGQGTGELFF
>TRBV10-3|TRBJ2-1
CAISESIAGGGNNEQFF
>TRBV5-1|TRBJ1-4
CASSDPQGARGKLFF
>TRBV5-1|TRBJ2-5
CASSLTRETQYF
>TRBV29-1|TRBJ2-1
CSVESRVTYNEQFF
>TRBV20-1|TRBJ2-1
CSASLGGSFWEQFF
>TRBV4-1|TRBJ2-1
CASSQQTLYNEQFF
>TRBV12-3/TRBV12-4|TRBJ2-3
CASSLGQGAGTDTQYF
>TRBV24-1|TRBJ2-3
CATSAGLAALTDTQYF
>TRBV12-3/TRBV12-4|TRBJ1-4
CASSLDRLSEKLFF
>TRBV6-1|TRBJ1-2
CASSEDGTAGYTF
>TRBV20-1|TRBJ2-7
CSARPGVPYEQYF
>TRBV29-1|TRBJ2-3
CSVVVTGRTDTQYF
>TRBV20-1|TRBJ2-2
CSVPNNGELFF
>TRBV12-3/TRBV12-4|TRBJ2-1
CASSPLVSSYNEQFF
>TRBV10-2|TRBJ1-1
CASFRNTEAFF
>TRBV20-1|TRBJ1-1
CSARPPGANTEAFF
>TRBV12-3/TRBV12-4|TRBJ2-7
CASSLNRLSYEQYF
>TRBV7-9|TRBJ2-5
CASSPPPGLWETQYF
>TRBV20-1|TRBJ2-3
CSATNYLTSGSTDTQYF